The 32 T cell receptor beta chains below all came from one sample that was sequenced in a study of T cells expressing NK-cell markers. TCRdb re-called the 5' RACE reads and shows each CDR3 protein once, DNA omitted. Recorded here are roughly 180,000 distinct CDR3 sequences; the top ten clones represent 20%. What was sequenced was blood T cells: a sorted CD56 or NKG2C T cell subset, CD4+ or CD8+ T cells, or bulk PBMC T cells (not recorded which). The receptors originated from a man aged 18 to 70 in good health.

The CDR3 sequence: CASSESVSGVSTDTQYF. The chain is built from TRBV2 and TRBJ2-3; the D call of TRBD2 rests on TCRdb alone, since no DNA is present to check it. Germline values: CDR1 SNHLY, CDR2 FYNNEI. The CDR3 has 17 residues.

The rearrangement links TRBV6-4 to TRBJ2-3; TCRdb proposes TRBD1, but this gene call is untestable without DNA. This CDR3 comprises 16 residues. CDR1 is MRHNA and CDR2 is SNTAGT in the germline V gene. The CDR3 sequence is CASSDWLGGSTDTQYF.

The chain is built from TRBV7-9 and TRBJ1-3; without DNA, the TCRdb call of TRBD1 cannot be checked. This CDR3 is 14 amino acids long. Germline V gene sequence: CDR1 SEHNR, CDR2 FQNEAQ (reference sequence). CDR3 sequence: CASSLGGTRHTIYF.

The CDR3 region is CATPTRRAPTQSRVQYF. The chain joins TRBV27 to TRBJ2-7; absent DNA, TCRdb's TRBD1 call cannot be checked. The CDR3 covers 17 residues. Germline V lookup: CDR1 MNHEY, CDR2 SMNVEV (reference sequence).

CDR3 protein: CASSSRLAGSDTQYF. The genes are TRBV27 and TRBJ2-3; TCRdb's D call, TRBD2, is unchecked because there is no DNA. Germline V lookup: CDR1 MNHEY, CDR2 SMNVEV (reference sequence). The CDR3 consists of 15 residues.

J is TRBJ2-7 and V is TRBV3-1; TCRdb picks TRBD2, but there is no DNA to check that call. Per germline, CDR1 LGHDT and CDR2 YNNKEL (reference sequence). The CDR3 loop spans 15 amino acids. The CDR3 is CASSQESLAGYEQYF.

The CDR3 is CASSTTTSGGGGTGELFF. The chain employs TRBV11-1 and TRBJ2-2; TCRdb's D call of TRBD2 is untestable without DNA. Per germline, CDR1 SGHAT and CDR2 FQDESV (reference sequence). The CDR3 runs to 18 residues.

V gene TRBV28 combines with J gene TRBJ2-5. Germline lookup yields CDR1 MDHEN and CDR2 SYDVKM. This CDR3 is built from 12 residues. The CDR3 sequence: CASSLLGETQYF. The full variable domain, its missing parts supplied by reference TRBV28 and TRBJ2-5, is DVKVTQSSRYLVKRTGEKVFLECVQDMDHENMFWYRQDPGLGLRLIYFSYDVKMKEKGDIPEGYSVSREKKERFSLILESASTNQTSMYLCASSLLGETQYFGPGTRLLVL.

The CDR3 loop reads CASRHEASAYEQYF. This chain joins TRBV7-3 and TRBJ2-7. Germline V gene sequence: CDR1 SGHTA, CDR2 FQGTGA. The CDR3 has 14 residues.

The chain is built from TRBV7-9 and TRBJ1-6. The germline gives CDR1 SEHNR, CDR2 FQNEAQ (reference sequence). The CDR3 is made up of 11 amino acids. The chain's CDR3 is CASKGNSPLHF.

The chain joins TRBV3-1 to TRBJ1-4; the TRBD1 assignment by TCRdb is unverifiable without DNA. This CDR3 region has 18 residues. Germline values: CDR1 LGHDT, CDR2 YNNKEL (reference sequence). CDR3 sequence reads: CASSQDGMASGAGEKLFF.

The chain has TRBV5-1 and TRBJ2-3; absent DNA, TCRdb's TRBD2 call cannot be checked. The CDR3 extends over 13 amino acids. CDR1 SGHRS and CDR2 YFSETQ come from the germline V gene. The CDR3 reads CASSITGTSGQNF.

The chain uses TRBV11-2 and TRBJ2-3; absent DNA, TCRdb's TRBD2 call cannot be checked. The CDR3 has 15 amino acids. Germline assignment: CDR1 SGHAT and CDR2 FQNNGV. CDR3 amino acids: CASSPGTMGADTQYF. Full variable domain (missing parts from reference TRBV11-2 and TRBJ2-3): EAGVAQSPRYKIIEKRQSVAFWCNPISGHATLYWYQQILGQGPKLLIQFQNNGVVDDSQLPKDRFSAERLKGVDSTLKIQPAKLEDSAVYLCASSPGTMGADTQYFGPGTRLTVL.

The chain employs TRBV11-2 and TRBJ2-2; the D call of TRBD1 rests on TCRdb alone, since no DNA is present to check it. The CDR3 has 14 residues. Germline CDR1 SGHAT, CDR2 FQNNGV. CDR3: CASSRRGNTGELFF.

The V and J genes are TRBV14 and TRBJ2-1; TCRdb's D gene call, TRBD2, goes unchecked for lack of DNA. Per the germline V gene, CDR1 is SGHDN and CDR2 is FVKESK. This CDR3 is built from 16 residues. CDR3 protein: CASSRYPGLGKNEQFF. The full variable domain, rest sourced from reference TRBV14 and TRBJ2-1, is EAGVTQFPSHSVIEKGQTVTLRCDPISGHDNLYWYRRVMGKEIKFLLHFVKESKQDESGMPNNRFLAERTGGTYSTLKVQPAELEDSGVYFCASSRYPGLGKNEQFFGPGTRLTVL.

The J gene is TRBJ2-1, the V gene TRBV5-1; TCRdb calls TRBD1, which cannot be checked without DNA. The germline gives CDR1 SGHRS, CDR2 YFSETQ. This CDR3 is 11 amino acids long. CDR3 sequence reads: CARGGYNEQFF.

This chain connects TRBV5-1 to TRBJ2-2; the TCRdb D gene call, TRBD2, has no DNA to confirm it. Germline V gives CDR1 SGHRS, CDR2 YFSETQ. This CDR3 contains 13 residues. The chain's CDR3 is CASKRGGTGELFF.

The CDR3 protein is CASSFISGLSTDTQYF. The chain employs TRBV27 and TRBJ2-3; the D call of TRBD2 rests on TCRdb alone, since no DNA is present to check it. The germline V gene has CDR1 MNHEY and CDR2 SMNVEV (reference sequence). CDR3 length equals 16 residues.

This chain links TRBV28 with TRBJ2-1; TCRdb gives TRBD1 as the D gene, but with no DNA this cannot be confirmed. The CDR3 runs 12 residues. CDR1 is MDHEN and CDR2 is SYDVKM in the germline V gene. The CDR3 loop reads CASSGGDNEQFF. Complete variable domain (other parts from reference TRBV28 and TRBJ2-1): DVKVTQSSRYLVKRTGEKVFLECVQDMDHENMFWYRQDPGLGLRLIYFSYDVKMKEKGDIPEGYSVSREKKERFSLILESASTNQTSMYLCASSGGDNEQFFGPGTRLTVL.

J is TRBJ2-3 and V is TRBV2; TCRdb outputs TRBD2, but without DNA this stays unchecked. The germline gives CDR1 SNHLY, CDR2 FYNNEI. The CDR3 loop spans 19 amino acids. CDR3 region: CASSEAEVFLAGGGDTQYF. The complete variable domain, with remaining parts taken from reference TRBV2 and TRBJ2-3, reads EPEVTQTPSHQVTQMGQEVILRCVPISNHLYFYWYRQILGQKVEFLVSFYNNEISEKSEIFDDQFSVERPDGSNFTLKIRSTKLEDSAMYFCASSEAEVFLAGGGDTQYFGPGTRLTVL.

The V call is TRBV7-9, the J call TRBJ2-1; TCRdb outputs TRBD2, but without DNA this stays unchecked. CDR1 is SEHNR and CDR2 is FQNEAQ in the germline V gene (reference sequence). The CDR3 runs 14 residues. The CDR3 here is CASSLAGLKNEQFF.

This chain connects TRBV5-4 to TRBJ2-3. Germline loops: CDR1 SGHNT, CDR2 YYREEE (reference sequence). CDR3 length: 13 amino acids. The CDR3 here is CASCSSLYDTQYF.

J is TRBJ1-3 and V is TRBV6-1. CDR3 length: 14 residues. CDR1 and CDR2 (germline): MNHNS, SASEGT. This chain's CDR3 is CASSKLARGNTIYF.

This chain connects TRBV19 to TRBJ2-7; there is no DNA to check the TCRdb D call of TRBD1. Germline CDR1 LNHDA, CDR2 SQIVND (reference sequence). The length of the CDR3 is 14 residues. CDR3: CASSIGGKAYEQYF.

The rearrangement uses TRBV12-3 or TRBV12-4 and TRBJ2-5; the D call of TRBD1 rests on TCRdb alone, since no DNA is present to check it. CDR3 length equals 16 residues. This CDR3 reads CASSRRGRGYQETQYF.

This chain links TRBV6-6 with TRBJ2-3. Germline V gives CDR1 MNHNY, CDR2 SVGAGI (reference sequence). The CDR3 has 11 amino acids. CDR3 in amino acids: CASSRADTQYF.

The chain combines TRBV14 with TRBJ2-5; TCRdb's D gene call, TRBD1, goes unchecked for lack of DNA. The CDR3 length is 15 residues. Germline loops: CDR1 SGHDN, CDR2 FVKESK. The CDR3 is CASSQSPGILQTQYF. Together with reference TRBV14 and TRBJ2-5, the CDR3 gives the full variable domain: EAGVTQFPSHSVIEKGQTVTLRCDPISGHDNLYWYRRVMGKEIKFLLHFVKESKQDESGMPNNRFLAERTGGTYSTLKVQPAELEDSGVYFCASSQSPGILQTQYFGPGTRLLVL.

The V and J genes are TRBV3-1 and TRBJ2-1; the TRBD2 assignment by TCRdb is unverifiable without DNA. The CDR3 sequence is 18 residues long. The germline V gene has CDR1 LGHDT and CDR2 YNNKEL (reference sequence). This CDR3 is CASSQSRGSGGPSEEQFF.

The chain joins TRBV14 to TRBJ1-2; TCRdb's assignment of TRBD1 cannot be checked, as there is no DNA. The germline gives CDR1 SGHDN, CDR2 FVKESK. The CDR3 consists of 16 residues. CDR3 sequence reads: CASSQAVSGINYGYTF.

V usage is TRBV12-3 or TRBV12-4 and J usage is TRBJ2-5; TCRdb designates TRBD2, a call that cannot be tested without DNA. The CDR3 runs 15 residues. CDR3 sequence reads: CASSLGLAGAKTQYF.

The V gene is TRBV19, the J gene TRBJ2-5; with no DNA, the TCRdb D assignment of TRBD2 cannot be verified. The CDR3 is 13 residues long. From germline, CDR1 is LNHDA and CDR2 SQIVND (reference sequence). The CDR3: CASSKRIQETQYF.

This chain joins TRBV6-5 and TRBJ2-1. This CDR3 contains 12 residues. The germline V gene has CDR1 MNHEY and CDR2 SVGAGI. CDR3 amino acids: CASKSSYNEQFF.